The 12 T cell receptor beta chains given below trace back to one sample, sequenced in a study of blood T cell repertoires in COVID-19. The protocol was immunoSEQ multiplex PCR, while the TCRdb copy is restricted to in-frame clones and leaves out a portion. The sample holds about 160,000 clones, about 80% seen once. Sequenced sample: PBMCs or T cells enriched from blood (not recorded which). Source of these receptors: a woman aged 55 to 70 who had recovered from COVID-19.

The genes are TRBV10-1 and TRBJ2-2; D may be TRBD1 (5 bases). CDR1 and CDR2 from the germline V gene are WNHNN and SYGVQD (reference sequence). V shed 6 bases and J shed 4 bases, with 9 bases lying between them. The CDR3 covers 13 residues. The CDR3 spells CASSDRPTGELFF. The CDR3 DNA sequence: TGCGCCAGCAGCGACAGACCCACCGGGGAGCTGTTTTTT.

The chain combines TRBV11-2 with TRBJ2-1, with a tentative D call TRBD1 (5 bases). CDR3 size: 16 residues. Germline lookup yields CDR1 SGHAT and CDR2 FQNNGV. Trimming removed 1 base from V and 1 base from J, with 11 bases in between. The DNA for the CDR3 is TGTGCCAGCAGCTTAGGGGTCAGGGCGTCCTACAATGAGCAGTTCTTC. Amino acid sequence: CASSLGVRASYNEQFF.

The chain carries TRBV5-5 and TRBJ2-3; 10 bases match TRBD2. Trimming at V came to 4 bases and at J to 14 bases, leaving 13 bases not matched to a gene. This CDR3 contains 14 residues. Germline assignment: CDR1 SGHKS and CDR2 YYEKEE (reference sequence). The CDR3 reads CASSHPGSGGVSYF. The DNA of the CDR3 is TGTGCCAGCAGCCACCCCGGGAGCGGGGGGGTGTCGTATTTT.

The chain employs TRBV7-2 and TRBJ2-5, with 10 bases identical to TRBD1. The CDR3 length is 17 residues. Germline V CDR1 and CDR2: SGHTA, FQGNSA. Trimming at V came to 4 bases and at J to 4 bases, leaving 12 bases not matched to a gene. In nucleotides, the CDR3 is TGTGCCAGCAGCTCAAGGGCCCGACAGGGGGCGGGAGAGACCCAGTACTTC. This sequence encodes CASSSRARQGAGETQYF.

The chain joins TRBV3-1 (or the pseudogene TRBV3-2) to TRBJ2-1; 8 nucleotides agree with TRBD1. Losses at the gene ends were 4 bases for V and 14 bases for J; bases not matched to a gene: 7. Germline CDR1 reads LGHDT; CDR2 reads YNNKEL (reference sequence). This CDR3 contains 12 residues. The CDR3 is CASSLRTGNKFF. In DNA, the CDR3 is TGTGCCAGCAGCCTACGGACAGGGAATAAGTTCTTC.

V is TRBV9 and J is TRBJ1-1, with 10 bases lining up with TRBD1. Germline assignment: CDR1 SGDLS and CDR2 YYNGEE. The CDR3 has 14 residues. The junction had 5 bases not matched to a gene; V was cut back by 4 bases and J by 5 bases. The CDR3 bases are TGTGCCAGCAGCCCCCTGGACAGGGGGACTGAAGCTTTCTTT. Encoded protein: CASSPLDRGTEAFF. Variable domain in full (rest from reference TRBV9 and TRBJ1-1): DSGVTQTPKHLITATGQRVTLRCSPRSGDLSVYWYQQSLDQGLQFLIQYYNGEERAKGNILERFSAQQFPDLHSELNLSSLELGDSALYFCASSPLDRGTEAFFGQGTRLTVV.

This chain links TRBV12-5 with TRBJ1-1; D perhaps matches TRBD1 (5 bases). The CDR3 covers 14 residues. The V gene lost 0 bases and the J gene lost 5 bases, with 10 bases spanning the gap. CDR1 and CDR2 (germline): LGHNT, FRNRAP. The CDR3, as DNA: TGTGCTAGTGGTTTGGTACGGGGGGGGACTGAAGCTTTCTTT. Encoded protein: CASGLVRGGTEAFF. Variable domain in full (rest from reference TRBV12-5 and TRBJ1-1): DARVTQTPRHKVTEMGQEVTMRCQPILGHNTVFWYRQTMMQGLELLAYFRNRAPLDDSGMPKDRFSAEMPDATLATLKIQPSEPRDSAVYFCASGLVRGGTEAFFGQGTRLTVV.

The genes are TRBV10-3 and TRBJ1-4; D possibly corresponds to TRBD1 (6 bases). There are 17 residues in the CDR3. Trimming cost V 8 bases and J 0 bases, with 19 bases left between them. Germline assignment: CDR1 ENHRY and CDR2 SYGVKD. Here the CDR3 DNA reads TGTGCCATCTTAATTCCTCTTGCAGGGGCAACTAATGAAAAACTGTTTTTT. This codes for CAILIPLAGATNEKLFF.

The chain couples TRBV2 to TRBJ1-1, with 8 bases lining up with TRBD1. Unmatched junction bases numbered 4, after V lost 1 base and J lost 0 bases. CDR3 length equals 16 residues. CDR1 is SNHLY, CDR2 FYNNEI, per germline. In nucleotides, the CDR3 is TGTGCCAGCAGTGAAGTGACAGGGGCCATGAACACTGAAGCTTTCTTT. Its translation is CASSEVTGAMNTEAFF. The complete variable domain, with remaining parts taken from reference TRBV2 and TRBJ1-1, reads EPEVTQTPSHQVTQMGQEVILRCVPISNHLYFYWYRQILGQKVEFLVSFYNNEISEKSEIFDDQFSVERPDGSNFTLKIRSTKLEDSAMYFCASSEVTGAMNTEAFFGQGTRLTVV.

The gene calls are TRBV5-1 and TRBJ2-7; 11 bases are a match to TRBD2. Germline V gene lookup returns CDR1 SGHRS and CDR2 YFSETQ. The CDR3 has 20 residues. V was clipped by 4 bases and J by 3 bases; unmatched bases: 21. The CDR3 loop is CASSPGVAGGQGVSYYEQYF. CDR3 nucleotides: TGCGCCAGCAGCCCCGGAGTAGCGGGGGGGCAAGGGGTTTCCTACTACGAGCAGTACTTC.

The chain employs TRBV15 and TRBJ2-7; possible D gene TRBD1, 5 bases. The CDR3 loop spans 14 amino acids. Germline values: CDR1 LNHNV, CDR2 YYDKDF (reference sequence). Deletions cut 3 bases from V and 2 bases from J, with 11 bases between. CDR3: CATSSGQGPYEQYF. DNA for the CDR3: TGTGCCACCAGCAGTGGGCAGGGCCCCTACGAGCAGTACTTC.

The rearrangement joins TRBV6-6 to TRBJ1-5, with TRBD1 matching 10 bases. V was clipped by 5 bases and J by 6 bases; unmatched bases: 10. The CDR3 sequence is 16 residues long. The germline V gene has CDR1 MNHNY and CDR2 SVGAGI (reference sequence). The CDR3 protein is CASSNPLGQGVQPQHF. The CDR3, as DNA: TGTGCCAGCAGTAACCCCCTCGGACAGGGGGTTCAGCCCCAGCATTTT.